A single sample gave rise to the 7 T cell receptor beta chains below, sequenced in a study of cytomegalovirus exposure and HLA in healthy donors (dated 2017 in TCRdb). Receptors were amplified or captured by the immunoSEQ multiplex PCR assay. The multiplex PCR relied on a mix of 60 forward primers for TCR Vbeta segments and 13 reverse primers for TCR Jbeta segments. TCRdb retrieved this table from immuneACCESS and kept in-frame rearrangements only. Not all clones are present; in checked studies, unresolved V genes account for under half, and no reason is known for the remainder. The sample table records around 130,000 clones; more than 80% of these occur just once. The ten top clones hold about 1.8% of the sample. Sequenced material: PBMCs. Every receptor here comes from a man aged 35-49 years in good health and CMV-seronegative.

V and J are TRBV6-6 and TRBJ1-1; D call uncertain. The ends were cut back, 2 bases at V and 0 bases at J, with 7 bases in the middle. CDR3 size: 14 residues. Germline V gives CDR1 MNHNY, CDR2 SVGAGI (reference sequence). The CDR3 is CASSYGSLNTEAFF. As DNA, the CDR3 is TGTGCCAGCAGTTACGGCAGTTTGAACACTGAAGCTTTCTTT.

The genes are TRBV6-1 and TRBJ1-1; D possibly corresponds to TRBD1 (6 bases). Trimming removed 8 bases at V and 1 base at J, with 11 bases between. Germline V gene lookup returns CDR1 MNHNS and CDR2 SASEGT. This CDR3 contains 13 residues. CDR3 loop: CASPLDRNTEAFF. In nucleotides, the CDR3 is TGTGCCAGCCCCCTGGACAGGAACACTGAAGCTTTCTTT.

The chain joins TRBV19 to TRBJ2-2; 7 positions agree with TRBD1. V lost 6 bases to trimming and J lost 6 bases; unmatched junction nucleotides: 10. CDR1 LNHDA and CDR2 SQIVND come from the germline V gene (reference sequence). The CDR3 length is 15 residues. The CDR3 region is CASSGYRGLAGELFF. CDR3 nucleotide sequence: TGTGCCAGTAGCGGTTACAGGGGCCTGGCCGGGGAGCTGTTTTTT.

The rearrangement uses TRBV5-8 and TRBJ2-1, with TRBD1 matching over 10 bases. Germline trimming cut 4 bases from V and 4 bases from J; bases unmatched to any gene: 5. The length of the CDR3 is 15 residues. In germline, CDR1 is SGHTS, CDR2 YDEGEE. This CDR3 reads CASSPGQGVYNEQFF. DNA for the CDR3: TGTGCCAGCAGCCCCGGACAGGGGGTTTACAATGAGCAGTTCTTC.

The genes are TRBV27 and TRBJ1-1; maybe TRBD1 (5 bases). The germline gives CDR1 MNHEY, CDR2 SMNVEV (reference sequence). The ends were cut back, 5 bases at V and 6 bases at J, with 19 bases in the middle. This CDR3 comprises 15 residues. The DNA for the CDR3 is TGTGCCAGCAGTCCCAGTTCAGGGCGGCGCGCTGAAGCTTTCTTT. It is translated as CASSPSSGRRAEAFF.

The chain uses TRBV5-1 and TRBJ2-7; 10 positions match TRBD2. Germline lookup yields CDR1 SGHRS and CDR2 YFSETQ. The J segment lost 2 bases and the V segment lost 0 bases, leaving 5 bases of the junction unmatched. CDR3 length: 16 residues. The CDR3 region has the DNA TGCGCCAGCAGCTTGGAAACTAGCGGGGTGACCTACGAGCAGTACTTC. Translating it yields CASSLETSGVTYEQYF.

V and J are TRBV12-5 and TRBJ1-5; tentatively, D is TRBD1 (5 bases). The CDR3 totals 18 residues. Looked up from germline, CDR1 is LGHNT and CDR2 is FRNRAP. V lost 0 bases and J 0 bases, leaving 15 bases between the germline ends. Here the CDR3 DNA reads TGTGCTAGTGGTTTGGTATTGACAGATACTTATAGCAATCAGCCCCAGCATTTT. Protein product: CASGLVLTDTYSNQPQHF.